The rows below give T cell receptor beta chains drawn from one sample of a study of response to subunit inactivated influenza vaccine. TCRdb redid the calling of the RT-PCR reads with MiXCR, one entry per CDR3 protein. The sample has more than 450,000 distinct CDR3 sequences, roughly 8.2% seen once. The source material was PBMCs from blood, sampled less than 30 months after vaccination. The receptor source for this set is a man between 50 and 75 years old who received an inactivated influenza vaccine. Each CDR3 is given with its conserved first and last residue. Each record gives: V gene, J gene, D gene, clone size, CDR3 DNA, CDR3 protein. D genes are given only for firm matches. Size is omitted from some rows. Given values are once, few, many or a class for expanded clones.

>TRBV20-1|TRBJ2-1|TRBD2|-
TGCAGTGCTAGGTCCCTAGCGGGGGTATATGAGCAGTTCTTC
CSARSLAGVYEQFF
>TRBV20-1|TRBJ2-7|-|-
TGCAGTCCACACACCTGGACAGAAACCTACGAGCAGTACTTC
CSPHTWTETYEQYF
>TRBV7-2|TRBJ2-7|-|few
TGTGCCAGCAGCCCTTGGGACAACGAGCAGTACTTC
CASSPWDNEQYF
>TRBV20-1|TRBJ2-1|-|-
TGCAGTTATAGGGGATTGGGGACCTACAATGAGCAGTTCTTC
CSYRGLGTYNEQFF
>TRBV29-1|TRBJ2-2|-|-
TGCAGCGTCGCAGGGCCGGCCGGGGAGCTGTTTTTT
CSVAGPAGELFF
>TRBV29-1|TRBJ2-5|-|-
TGCAGCGTTGGCACAGGGCTGTACGAGACCCAGTACTTC
CSVGTGLYETQYF
>TRBV20-1|TRBJ2-1|TRBD1|few
TGCAGTGCTAGTATCCGGGACAGGGGGCGAAGAGGGCAGTTCTTC
CSASIRDRGRRGQFF
>TRBV5-1|TRBJ2-5|-|-
TGCGCCAGCAGCTGGGATGTAGGGGGTCAAGAGACCCAGTACTTC
CASSWDVGGQETQYF
>TRBV20-1|TRBJ1-2|TRBD1|-
TGCAGTGCTCGGAAACCGGGACAGGTCTATGGCTACACCTTC
CSARKPGQVYGYTF
>TRBV20-1|TRBJ2-3|-|few
TGCAGTGCTAAGCAATCTAGCACAGATACGCAGTATTTT
CSAKQSSTDTQYF
>TRBV11-2|TRBJ2-3|TRBD2|-
TGTGCCAGCAGCCGCGGGGGTATCGGTGGAGATACGCAGTATTTT
CASSRGGIGGDTQYF
>TRBV6-5|TRBJ2-3|-|few
TGTGCCAGCAGTTACTCGAGGTCGATCACCACAGATACGCAGTATTTT
CASSYSRSITTDTQYF
>TRBV12-3/TRBV12-4|TRBJ1-5|-|many
TGTGCCAGCAGTTCCCCAGGTGGATTGGGGGCGTATCAGCCCCAGCATTTT
CASSSPGGLGAYQPQHF
>TRBV18|TRBJ1-1|-|-
TGTGCCAGCTCACCACCCGGGTATAGGAACACTGAAGCTTTCTTT
CASSPPGYRNTEAFF